This T cell receptor (beta chain) derives from a study of cytomegalovirus exposure and HLA in healthy donors. General study findings and limits: Later work found that TCR association rates differed between HLA loci; DRB1 had the most and HLA-C the fewest. Overall, roughly 170 TCR beta chains were annotated as cytomegalovirus-associated. The analysis excluded some indistinguishable V segments, including TRBV6-2 and TRBV6-3. Compared with the roughly 730-donor mean, an Asian-associated ancestry cluster reportedly had fewer N-insertions, according to a later analysis.

V trimming: 6 bases; J trimming: 3 bases; junction bases outside the gene matches: 11. CDR1 is LNHDA and CDR2 is SQIVND in the germline V gene (reference sequence). This CDR3 is 16 amino acids long. PCR was performed using 60 Vbeta and 13 Jbeta primers. Sequencing used immunoSEQ multiplex PCR; TCRdb keeps in-frame clones, though not all of them. This sample has approximately 220,000 clones, with 80% to 90% found just once. As for this clone: Its antigen is unidentified.

The genes are TRBV19 and TRBJ2-7; 10 bases match TRBD1. This TCR came from a young man in good health and CMV-seronegative. Sample: PBMCs. Here the CDR3 reads CASSNLPGQGSYEQYF. The CDR3 nucleotides read TGTGCCAGTAGCAATCTCCCGGGACAGGGGAGCTACGAGCAGTACTTC.